These 9 T cell receptor beta chains share one sample of origin, sequenced in a study of blood T cell repertoires in COVID-19. Using immunoSEQ multiplex PCR, the repertoire was profiled, and TCRdb retains in-frame clones only, with some absent. The table lists over 450,000 clones, 89% of them singletons, with over 0.7% in the top ten. The sample comprised peripheral blood. These receptors were taken from a man aged 18 to 29 with COVID-19, enrolled during active disease.

The J gene is TRBJ2-1, the V gene TRBV25-1; D possibly corresponds to TRBD1 (6 bases). Trimming took off 3 bases at V and 9 bases at J, with 15 bases between the two ends. This CDR3 comprises 14 residues. The germline V gene encodes CDR1 MGHDK and CDR2 SYGVNS. The CDR3 DNA reads as TGTGCCAGCAGTGAGGGAACCGGGACACTTGAGCAGTTCTTC. This gives the protein CASSEGTGTLEQFF.

This clone was seen only once. V usage is TRBV6-1 and J usage is TRBJ1-3; D uncertain. The ends were cut back, 4 bases at V and 0 bases at J, with 13 bases in the middle. The germline V gene has CDR1 MNHNS and CDR2 SASEGT. This CDR3 is built from 16 residues. This chain's CDR3 is CASSALTAGSGNTIYF. In DNA, the CDR3 is TGTGCCAGCAGTGCCTTGACTGCCGGCTCTGGAAACACCATATATTTT.

This chain joins TRBV5-4 and TRBJ2-3; D remains ambiguous. Germline CDR1 is SGHNT and CDR2 is YYREEE (reference sequence). The CDR3 is 13 amino acids. Trimming took 6 bases from V and 4 from J, leaving 12 bases between them. The CDR3, as DNA: TGTGCCAGCAAGATGCGAGGTCCAGATACGCAGTATTTT. Amino acid sequence: CASKMRGPDTQYF.

The CDR3 here is CASSVSTDMNTEAFF. In nucleotides, the CDR3 is TGTGCCAGCAGCGTCTCGACAGACATGAACACTGAAGCTTTCTTT. V is TRBV9 and J is TRBJ1-1; tentatively, D is TRBD1 (5 bases). The V and J ends lost 2 bases and 0 bases respectively, with 11 bases between them. Germline values: CDR1 SGDLS, CDR2 YYNGEE. The CDR3 length is 15 residues.

V usage is TRBV19 and J usage is TRBJ1-5, with 7 bases aligning to TRBD1. Germline-derived CDR1 and CDR2 are LNHDA and SQIVND (reference sequence). The CDR3 contains 16 residues. The J segment lost 4 bases and the V segment lost 3 bases, leaving 9 bases of the junction unmatched. CDR3 coding DNA: TGTGCCAGTAGTATTTTGAACAGGGGATGGAATCAGCCCCAGCATTTT. Its translation is CASSILNRGWNQPQHF.

This chain connects TRBV24-1 to TRBJ2-3; 9 bases match TRBD2. This CDR3 is 17 amino acids long. Trimming took 2 bases from V and 2 from J; bases not matched to a gene: 7. CDR1 is KGHDR and CDR2 is SFDVKD in the germline V gene. The CDR3 coding sequence is TGTGCCACCAGTGATTCGGGCAGCGGGGGGAACACAGATACGCAGTATTTT. Translating gives CATSDSGSGGNTDTQYF.

The chain links TRBV4-1 to TRBJ2-1; TRBD2 agrees at 7 bases. Trimming cost V 3 bases and J 0 bases; bases outside gene matches: 5. Germline assignment: CDR1 MGHRA and CDR2 YSYEKL. The CDR3 is 16 amino acids. CDR3: CASSHGRGSSYNEQFF. In DNA, the CDR3 is TGCGCCAGCAGCCATGGGAGGGGAAGCTCCTACAATGAGCAGTTCTTC.

The rearrangement joins TRBV6-1 to TRBJ2-7, with a weak D call TRBD2 (6 bases). The CDR3 extends over 12 amino acids. V lost 2 bases, J lost 9 bases, and 11 bases lay in between. Germline V gene data show CDR1 as MNHNS and CDR2 as SASEGT. CDR3 bases: TGTGCCAGCAGTGAAAGGGGAGGTGTGCAGTACTTC. Protein sequence: CASSERGGVQYF.

The chain employs TRBV4-1 and TRBJ2-5, with TRBD2 identical over 11 bases. CDR3 length: 19 amino acids. J was trimmed by 0 bases and V by 1 base; bases with no gene match: 10. Germline assignment: CDR1 MGHRA and CDR2 YSYEKL. Here the CDR3 DNA reads TGCGCCAGCAGCCAAGGTTGGCTAGCGGGGGGCTCGGACCAAGAGACCCAGTACTTC. Translation gives CASSQGWLAGGSDQETQYF.